This TCR beta chain was documented in a study of human T cells and chemical hapten exposure. The CDR3 is made up of 13 amino acids. Germline V CDR1 and CDR2: WSHSY, SAAADI. The germline V and J ends were trimmed by 2 bases and 6 bases, with 9 bases remaining between them. Study-level results: The number of TCRs above 1 in 1000 frequency did not change after DPC sensitization.

The time point denotes: patch test 3, about 24 weeks after DPC sensitization. Treatment noted: therapeutic diphenylcyclopropenone sensitization with weekly scalp DPC. Unfractionated whole blood yielded total RNA. Patients had alopecia, were aged 18 to 70, and were not pregnant. The library tagged each cDNA molecule with unique molecular identifiers. Per the authors' pipeline: A per-sample median of roughly 96,000 TCRs was observed, with a range of roughly 20,000 to 750,000. In TCRdb, the RACE reads were re-called with MiXCR into one record per CDR3 protein. The V and J calls here are based on TCRdb, not the publication. The sample has approximately 41,000 distinct CDR3 sequences; roughly 9.5% are singletons. This clonotype was recorded a few times. Its antigen remains unidentified.

This sample comprised whole blood, obtained in connection with sensitization to the hapten diphenylcyclopropenone (DPC). This receptor was identified in a middle-aged man with alopecia areata. Some clones in this sample may be carry-over from other donors' samples. The V gene is TRBV10-2, the J gene TRBJ2-3; the D is unclear. The CDR3 protein is CASSENTGDTQYF. The CDR3 coding sequence is TGCGCCAGCAGTGAGAACACTGGGGATACGCAGTATTTT.